The source of this T cell receptor (beta chain) is a study of neurological immune-mediated disorders (dated by TCRdb to between 2018 and 2021). Notes on the research overall: Using UMI-based sequencing, the study compared peripheral blood TCR-beta repertoires from patients with HTLV-I-associated myelopathy (HAM/TSP), patients with multiple sclerosis, and healthy controls. Of the 65 to 70 subjects in the cohort, some 15 were HAM/TSP patients, about 35 were multiple sclerosis patients, and some 20 were healthy controls. The roughly 110 TCR-beta libraries included longitudinal samples, technical triplicates and paired sorted CD4+ and CD8+ T-cell subsets alongside PBMC samples.

This clonotype has at least ten counts. This receptor's antigen is unknown. No much larger clonotype is one base removed from it; base qualities were not supplied. cDNA was synthesized by template-switch 5'RACE using a primer with a 10-nucleotide random unique molecular identifier that tagged each TCR transcript. Every sequencing run yielded over 200 million TCR-beta sequences covering 15-18 subjects. The RNeasy kit was used for extraction of total RNA. The KAPA Real-time Library Amplification kit was used to amplify TCR-beta VDJ regions with primers targeting the TCR constant region and the 5'RACE anchor. A first PCR added sample indexes and Illumina adaptors, and a second PCR then raised library yield. After purification with Ampure beads, the TCR product of roughly 650 bp was size-selected on a 2% E-gel SizeSelection system. Before pooling, library quality was checked on a Bioanalyzer, concentration was measured with Qubit, and libraries were quantified with the Kapa Library Quantification kit. An Illumina HiSeq 2500 was used to sequence the libraries paired-end at 2 x 150 bp. To increase sequence diversity, roughly 24-32% phiX was spiked into each library pool. The authors processed their data as follows. The quality-filtered reads were processed with the UMI-based MiGEC pipeline, whose error correction step removed more than 80% of the raw TCR sequences. IMGT germline references were used for alignment of VDJ genes, and clonotypes were defined by a unique CDR3 amino acid sequence together with V-J genes. Clonal expansion, Shannon diversity and CDR3 relatedness (CalcPairwiseDistances, ClusterSamples) were evaluated with VDJtools, and phylogenetic trees were built with CLCbio workbench. Clones with at least 8 unique UMIs were defined as expanded, with this threshold being based on coefficient-of-variation modelling across technical triplicates. TCRdb reran the public reads through fastp at Q25 and MiXCR, keeping productive beta chains. Entries are consolidated by CDR3 protein sequence, retaining the most common genes and DNA. These V and J calls derive from TCRdb rather than the authors' analysis. The sample yields about 36,000 distinct CDR3 sequences; 10% were counted once. The top ten clones comprise around 7% of the sample.

The germline ends are 14 bases apart after V is trimmed by 0 bases and J by 3 bases. CDR3 length: 16 amino acids, cysteine to phenylalanine. The CDR3 DNA has 48 bases and is translated from base 1. For unsorted PBMC libraries, 2 million PBMCs were used after storage in RNAlater at -80 degrees C until RNA extraction. PBMCs were separated from peripheral blood using Ficoll-Hypaque density gradient centrifugation and then cryopreserved in liquid nitrogen. Study-level results and caveats: TCR clonal expansion was highest in HAM/TSP patients and lowest in MS patients, with MS patients falling below even healthy controls. Across subjects, expanded clones never shared an identical CDR3 amino acid sequence, which suggests that the TCR-beta repertoires in every group were private.

Source material: PBMCs. The source of this sequence is a woman aged 25 to 39 with HTLV-1-associated myelopathy (HAM/TSP). The rearranged chain carries TRBV12-3 or TRBV12-4 and TRBJ1-1; a tentative D call is TRBD1 (5 bases match). The CDR3: CASSLAWGQRDTEAFF. The DNA sequence follows: TGTGCCAGCAGTTTAGCGTGGGGCCAGCGGGACACTGAAGCTTTCTTT.